These 21 T cell receptor beta chains came from one sample sequenced in a study of OX40 agonist ivuxolimab in advanced cancers. This table comes from immunoSEQ multiplex PCR, and its TCRdb copy is limited to in-frame clones, with some not included. This table holds approximately 43,000 clones, over 80% found once. Sequencing used CD4+ or CD8+ T cells sorted from blood, obtained in a trial of the OX40 agonist ivuxolimab. Receptor source: an adult with an advanced solid tumor such as melanoma, head and neck, liver or kidney cancer.

V is TRBV20-1 and J is TRBJ2-7; a weak D match, TRBD2 (6 bases). This CDR3 has 11 residues. V dropped 6 bases and J dropped 6 bases, with 12 bases sitting between them. Germline values: CDR1 DFQATT, CDR2 SNEGSKA (reference sequence). CDR3 coding DNA: TGCAGTGCGGGGGACTTTGGCGAGCAGTACTTC. This encodes CSAGDFGEQYF.

The chain has TRBV5-6 and TRBJ2-7; TRBD1 might be the D (6 bases). The CDR3 is 16 residues long. V shed 0 bases and J shed 1 base, with 14 bases lying between them. Germline CDR1 reads SGHDT; CDR2 reads YYEEEE. The CDR3 loop reads CASSLVNRAVSYEQYF. CDR3 nucleotides: TGTGCCAGCAGCTTGGTCAACAGGGCCGTTTCCTACGAGCAGTACTTC.

The rearrangement links TRBV5-6 to TRBJ2-7; D is possibly TRBD1 (5 bases). The germline V and J ends were trimmed by 7 bases and 6 bases, with 14 bases remaining between them. CDR1 is SGHDT, CDR2 YYEEEE, per germline. CDR3 length equals 12 residues. The CDR3 region is CASALKGFEQYF. The CDR3 DNA reads as TGTGCCAGCGCTTTAAAGGGGTTCGAGCAGTACTTC.

The rearrangement links TRBV28 to TRBJ2-7; D gene unclear. Germline values: CDR1 MDHEN, CDR2 SYDVKM. V lost 6 bases to trimming and J lost 5 bases, with 5 bases between them. This CDR3 has 10 amino acids. CDR3 residues: CASRRNEQYF. The DNA for the CDR3 is TGTGCCAGCAGGAGGAACGAGCAGTACTTC. The variable domain in full, with the rest retrieved from reference TRBV28 and TRBJ2-7, is DVKVTQSSRYLVKRTGEKVFLECVQDMDHENMFWYRQDPGLGLRLIYFSYDVKMKEKGDIPEGYSVSREKKERFSLILESASTNQTSMYLCASRRNEQYFGPGTRLTVT.

The J gene is TRBJ2-2, the V gene TRBV27, with a possible D match to TRBD2 (6 bases). With 2 bases removed from V and 1 base from J, the gap between germline ends came to 14 bases. The CDR3 has 17 amino acids. The germline gives CDR1 MNHEY, CDR2 SMNVEV (reference sequence). The CDR3 region is CASSLPPGTGNTGELFF. DNA for the CDR3: TGTGCCAGCAGTTTACCCCCCGGGACTGGGAACACCGGGGAGCTGTTTTTT.

The chain combines TRBV2 with TRBJ2-5; D call uncertain. V was shortened by 7 bases and J by 4 bases, with 7 bases between the two germline ends. Germline V gene data show CDR1 as SNHLY and CDR2 as FYNNEI. The CDR3 is 11 residues long. The CDR3 DNA reads TGTGCCAGCACAGCGAGAGAGACCCAGTACTTC. Its protein is CASTARETQYF.

The gene calls are TRBV25-1 and TRBJ2-7; D is ambiguous. Germline-derived CDR1 and CDR2 are MGHDK and SYGVNS. Trimming stripped 5 bases from V and 2 bases from J, with 10 bases between. CDR3 length: 13 amino acids. CDR3 loop: CASSKTGTYEQYF. In nucleotides, the CDR3 is TGTGCCAGCAGTAAGACGGGTACCTACGAGCAGTACTTC.

The chain has TRBV6-6 and TRBJ2-7; D uncertain. In germline, CDR1 is MNHNY, CDR2 SVGAGI (reference sequence). The CDR3 spans 15 residues. V was cut by 2 bases and J by 4 bases, with 15 bases left in between. The CDR3 region is CASSYVSPSSYEQYF. The CDR3 coding sequence is TGTGCCAGCAGTTACGTATCTCCCAGCAGTTACGAGCAGTACTTC.

V and J are TRBV28 and TRBJ1-1; D gene ambiguous. The V end lost 11 bases, the J end lost 7 bases, and 17 bases lay between the germline ends. Germline V gives CDR1 MDHEN, CDR2 SYDVKM. The CDR3 is made up of 12 amino acids. This CDR3 reads CACGKTYHEAFF. The CDR3 bases are TGTGCCTGTGGGAAGACCTATCATGAAGCTTTCTTT. Looking up the rest from reference TRBV28 and TRBJ1-1 gives the full variable domain: DVKVTQSSRYLVKRTGEKVFLECVQDMDHENMFWYRQDPGLGLRLIYFSYDVKMKEKGDIPEGYSVSREKKERFSLILESASTNQTSMYLCACGKTYHEAFFGQGTRLTVV.

V is TRBV4-3 and J is TRBJ2-6; D unclear. CDR3 size: 15 residues. V dropped 0 bases and J dropped 2 bases, with 5 bases sitting between them. Germline assignment: CDR1 LGHNA and CDR2 YSLEER. In nucleotides, the CDR3 is TGCGCCAGCAGCCAAGATGCGGCTGGGGCCAACGTCCTGACTTTC. This codes for CASSQDAAGANVLTF.

The chain joins TRBV28 to TRBJ1-2; D is perhaps TRBD1 (5 bases). The ends were cut back, 4 bases at V and 0 bases at J, with 9 bases in the middle. This CDR3 contains 14 residues. The germline gives CDR1 MDHEN, CDR2 SYDVKM. CDR3: CASSSGAANYGYTF. CDR3 nucleotides: TGTGCCAGCAGTTCCGGGGCTGCTAACTATGGCTACACCTTC.

Here the CDR3 reads CATSRDFIRGMSGNTIYF. CDR3 bases: TGTGCCACCAGCAGAGATTTCATAAGGGGCATGTCTGGAAACACCATATATTTT. This chain connects TRBV15 to TRBJ1-3; possible D gene TRBD1, 5 bases. Trimming took 0 bases from V and 1 from J, leaving 16 bases between them. Germline loops: CDR1 LNHNV, CDR2 YYDKDF (reference sequence). The CDR3 length is 18 residues.

CDR3 bases: TGTGCCAGCAGCCTCGGGATTATGAACACTGAAGCTTTCTTT. Residues: CASSLGIMNTEAFF. The V call is TRBV7-2, the J call TRBJ1-1; no firm D call. This CDR3 is 14 amino acids long. Trimming stripped 5 bases from V and 0 bases from J, with 10 bases between. Germline CDR1 is SGHTA and CDR2 is FQGNSA.

The chain joins TRBV7-2 to TRBJ2-2, with D unresolved. Germline lookup yields CDR1 SGHTA and CDR2 FQGNSA. This CDR3 comprises 15 residues. With 2 bases removed from V and 0 bases from J, the gap between germline ends came to 7 bases. In nucleotides, the CDR3 is TGTGCCAGCAGCTTACTCTCATCGAACACCGGGGAGCTGTTTTTT. Protein product: CASSLLSSNTGELFF.

The chain links TRBV27 to TRBJ2-2; D might be TRBD2 (6 bases). V gave up 7 bases and J gave up 4 bases, with 19 bases separating them. CDR3 length equals 16 residues. The V gene's germline CDR1 is MNHEY and CDR2 SMNVEV (reference sequence). The CDR3 DNA sequence: TGTGCCAGCACGGGGGACGGGAGCGGTATCACCGGGGAGCTGTTTTTT. Protein: CASTGDGSGITGELFF.

The chain joins TRBV18 to TRBJ1-2; 8 bases match TRBD1. Germline CDR1 KGHSH, CDR2 LQKENI. J lost 8 bases, V lost 3 bases, and 5 bases had no gene match. This CDR3 is 13 amino acids long. The CDR3 is CASSPQGARGYTF. The CDR3 coding sequence is TGTGCCAGCTCACCGCAGGGGGCGCGGGGCTACACCTTC.

CDR3 residues: CATSTTDPPYGIQYF. The CDR3 DNA sequence: TGTGCCACCAGCACAACGGACCCCCCCTATGGAATTCAGTACTTC. The chain uses TRBV15 and TRBJ2-4; D is undetermined. This CDR3 region has 15 residues. V shed 4 bases and J shed 10 bases, with 20 bases lying between them. Germline values: CDR1 LNHNV, CDR2 YYDKDF (reference sequence).

The chain's CDR3 is CASSLGRTSEAFF. The CDR3 region has the DNA TGTGCCAGCAGCTTAGGCCGGACTTCTGAAGCTTTCTTT. The V and J genes are TRBV11-1 and TRBJ1-1; the D is unclear. Deletions cut 1 base from V and 6 bases from J, with 9 bases between. This CDR3 comprises 13 residues. Germline V gene sequence: CDR1 SGHAT, CDR2 FQDESV (reference sequence).

The CDR3 DNA is TGTGCCATCAAAAGGGACAGGGGTTACGAGCAGTACTTC. It specifies CAIKRDRGYEQYF. The J gene is TRBJ2-7, the V gene TRBV10-3; 10 bases match TRBD1. Germline loops: CDR1 ENHRY, CDR2 SYGVKD. There are 13 residues in the CDR3. V was clipped by 7 bases and J by 4 bases; unmatched bases: 4.

This sequence joins TRBV11-3 and TRBJ2-7, with D perhaps matching TRBD2 (5 bases). This CDR3 has 11 residues. CDR1 is SGHNT, CDR2 YENEEA, per germline. The germline V and J ends were trimmed by 6 bases and 7 bases, with 10 bases remaining between them. CDR3: CASRDFREQYF. The CDR3 DNA reads as TGTGCCAGCAGGGACTTTAGAGAGCAGTACTTC. Supplemented by reference TRBV11-3 and TRBJ2-7, the full variable domain reads EAGVVQSPRYKIIEKKQPVAFWCNPISGHNTLYWYLQNLGQGPELLIRYENEEAVDDSQLPKDRFSAERLKGVDSTLKIQPAELGDSAVYLCASRDFREQYFGPGTRLTVT.

This chain joins TRBV2 and TRBJ1-1, with 8 bases aligning to TRBD1. With V trimmed by 5 bases and J by 1 base, 6 bases remained unmatched. Germline-derived CDR1 and CDR2 are SNHLY and FYNNEI. CDR3 length: 15 amino acids. The CDR3 sequence: CASSLRTGPNTEAFF. The CDR3 DNA is TGTGCCAGCAGTTTACGGACAGGGCCGAACACTGAAGCTTTCTTT.